This T cell receptor (beta chain) was captured by sequencing in a study of Graves' ophthalmopathy and Graves' hyperthyroidism. Other autoimmune diseases, uncontrolled infections, pregnancy and lactation each led to patient exclusion. The authors diagnosed from clinical symptoms, serum thyroxine, TRAb, thyroid ultrasound and orbital computed tomography. Amplifying from RNA transcripts, the study obtained TCR beta CDR3 regions. Scientists carried out first-round RT-PCR using HTBI primers and then a second-round multiplex PCR. TCRdb itself ran the multiplex PCR reads through MiXCR, one entry per CDR3 protein. The sample comprises around 590,000 distinct CDR3 sequences, about two fifths of which are singletons, and about 4.6% rests with the top ten. V was pared by 3 bases and J by 2 bases, with 7 bases of the junction left unmatched. The germline gives CDR1 DFQATT, CDR2 SNEGSKA (reference sequence). This CDR3 has 14 residues.

The TCR originated in an adult man with Graves' hyperthyroidism. The sample comprised peripheral blood or thyroid tissue (not recorded which). V is TRBV20-1 and J is TRBJ2-7, with 7 bases that match TRBD1. CDR3 DNA sequence: TGCAGTGCTAGGGACAGGAGATCGACCTACGAGCAGTACTTC. Translation gives CSARDRRSTYEQYF.